This TCR beta chain was captured by sequencing in a study of OX40 agonist ivuxolimab in advanced cancers. Study context: The mean age was about 57 years, ranging from about 20 to 90, with less than 90% of participants male. Eligibility admitted prior anti-PD-1, anti-PD-L1 or anti-CTLA-4 therapy; 35% to 40% had some. Partial response was recorded in three patients: one hepatocellular carcinoma and two cutaneous melanoma cases.

Clones were read by immunoSEQ multiplex PCR, and TCRdb kept only the in-frame ones, dropping some. The sample holds about 82,000 clones; more than 80% are singletons and the top ten take 6.5% to 9%. Patients were ruled out by autoimmune disease history or systemic immunosuppression. Specimen: CD4+ or CD8+ T cells sorted from blood, collected in a trial of the OX40 agonist ivuxolimab. This receptor was taken from an adult with an advanced solid tumor such as melanoma, head and neck, liver or kidney cancer.

The CDR3 here is CASSIRDDLYEQYF. The CDR3 nucleotides are TGTGCCAGCAGCATCCGGGATGATCTCTACGAGCAGTACTTC. This rearrangement joins TRBV5-4 to TRBJ2-7, with TRBD2 as a possible D gene (5 bases). CDR3 size: 14 residues. The V and J ends lost 4 bases and 3 bases respectively, with 14 bases between them. Germline CDR1 is SGHNT and CDR2 is YYREEE (reference sequence).